Listed below are T cell receptor beta chains from one sample, sequenced in a study of neurological immune-mediated disorders. TCRdb re-analysed the 5' RACE reads in MiXCR, keeping a single row per CDR3 protein. The data hold tens of thousands of distinct CDR3 sequences, with over 5% observed a single time. Material for sequencing was PBMCs. The receptor set was obtained from a human donor with multiple sclerosis. The donor label of this sample is uncertain. Each CDR3 is given with its conserved first and last residue. The D gene is left open where the match is weak. Sizes are listed as once, few or many counts, or a class when the clone is expanded.

size,V,J,D,CDR3,DNA
many,TRBV6-5,TRBJ1-4,NA,CASSDSRTNEKLFF,TGTGCCAGCAGTGATAGCCGGACTAATGAAAAACTGTTTTTT
many,TRBV10-2,TRBJ2-1,NA,CASIEDTGLYNEQFF,TGCGCCAGCATAGAGGACACGGGGCTATACAATGAGCAGTTCTTC
many,TRBV29-1,TRBJ1-1,NA,CSVMPGEEAFF,TGCAGCGTTATGCCAGGAGAGGAAGCTTTCTTT
many,TRBV5-1,TRBJ2-2,NA,CASSPSPAPEAGELFF,TGCGCCAGCAGCCCTTCGCCGGCCCCTGAGGCCGGGGAGCTGTTTTTT
many,TRBV12-3/TRBV12-4,TRBJ2-1,NA,CASSLAPNSGEQFF,TGTGCCAGCAGTTTAGCCCCAAATTCCGGTGAGCAGTTCTTC
many,TRBV20-1,TRBJ1-4,TRBD1,CSASGQGDEKLFF,TGCAGTGCTAGCGGACAGGGTGATGAAAAACTGTTTTTT
many,TRBV3-1,TRBJ1-2,NA,CASSPLGEGVRGYTF,TGTGCCAGCAGCCCCCTGGGTGAGGGTGTACGCGGCTACACCTTC
many,TRBV5-1,TRBJ1-3,NA,CASSLSGTGNTIYF,TGCGCCAGCAGCTTGTCGGGGACTGGAAACACCATATATTTT
many,TRBV10-3,TRBJ2-7,NA,CAITAGGYEQYF,TGTGCCATCACCGCCGGTGGCTACGAGCAGTACTTC
many,TRBV5-1,TRBJ1-5,TRBD1,CASSLFGQGDQPQHF,TGCGCCAGCAGCTTGTTTGGACAGGGTGACCAGCCCCAGCATTTT
many,TRBV4-1,TRBJ2-2,NA,CASSQDGDVTGELFF,TGCGCCAGCAGCCAAGACGGGGATGTAACCGGGGAGCTGTTTTTT